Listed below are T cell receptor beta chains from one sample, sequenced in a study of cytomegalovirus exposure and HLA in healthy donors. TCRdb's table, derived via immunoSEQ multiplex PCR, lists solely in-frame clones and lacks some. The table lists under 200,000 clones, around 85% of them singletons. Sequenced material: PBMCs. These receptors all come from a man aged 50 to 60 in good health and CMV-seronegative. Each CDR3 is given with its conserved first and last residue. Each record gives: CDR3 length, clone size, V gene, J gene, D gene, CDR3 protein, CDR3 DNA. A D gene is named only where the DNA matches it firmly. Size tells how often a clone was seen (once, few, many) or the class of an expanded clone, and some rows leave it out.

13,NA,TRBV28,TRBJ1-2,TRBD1,CASSRGGSTGYTF,TGTGCCAGCAGTCGAGGGGGCTCAACTGGCTACACCTTC
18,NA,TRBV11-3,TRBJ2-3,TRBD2,CASSPGTSGEPSTDTQYF,TGTGCCAGCAGCCCCGGGACTAGCGGGGAACCTAGCACAGATACGCAGTATTTT
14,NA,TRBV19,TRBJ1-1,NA,CASRTGLMNTEAFF,TGTGCCAGTAGAACGGGACTTATGAACACTGAAGCTTTCTTT
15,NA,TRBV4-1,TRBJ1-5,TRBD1,CASSQDRQGSQPQHF,TGCGCCAGCAGCCAAGATCGACAGGGGAGTCAGCCCCAGCATTTT
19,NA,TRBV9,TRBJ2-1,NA,CASSAMFGTAKGGYNEQFF,TGTGCCAGCAGCGCTATGTTCGGGACCGCTAAGGGAGGATACAATGAGCAGTTCTTC
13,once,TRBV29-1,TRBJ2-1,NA,CSGGSSSYNEQFF,TGCAGCGGCGGCAGTAGCTCCTACAATGAGCAGTTCTTC
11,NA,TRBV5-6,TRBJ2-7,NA,CASSSFYEQYF,TGTGCCAGCAGCTCTTTCTACGAGCAGTACTTC
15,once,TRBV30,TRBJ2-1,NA,CAWRQGGSSYNEQFF,TGTGCCTGGCGGCAGGGGGGCAGCTCCTACAATGAGCAGTTCTTC
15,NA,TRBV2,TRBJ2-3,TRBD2,CAGSAGGISTDTQYF,TGTGCCGGTTCGGCGGGGGGGATAAGCACAGATACGCAGTATTTT
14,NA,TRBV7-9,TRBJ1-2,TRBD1,CASRNRQGPYGYTF,TGTGCCAGCAGAAATCGACAGGGACCCTATGGCTACACCTTC
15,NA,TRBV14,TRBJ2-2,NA,CASSQVPPGTGELFF,TGTGCCAGCAGCCAAGTTCCTCCGGGGACCGGGGAGCTGTTTTTT
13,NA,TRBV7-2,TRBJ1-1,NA,CASSSNRNTEAFF,TGTGCCAGCAGCTCCAACAGGAACACTGAAGCTTTCTTT
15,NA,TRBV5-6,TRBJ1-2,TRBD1,CASSQTTGAGYGYTF,TGTGCCAGCAGCCAAACGACAGGGGCGGGCTATGGCTACACCTTC
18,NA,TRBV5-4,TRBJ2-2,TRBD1,CASSFGTAGFANTGELFF,TGTGCCAGCAGCTTTGGGACAGCCGGCTTCGCGAACACCGGGGAGCTGTTTTTT
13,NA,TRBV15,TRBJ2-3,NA,CATSRDSADTQYF,TGTGCCACCAGCAGAGATTCCGCGGATACGCAGTATTTT
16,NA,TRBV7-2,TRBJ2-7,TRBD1,CASSLEGTGFPREQYF,TGTGCCAGCAGCTTAGAAGGGACAGGATTCCCTAGGGAGCAGTACTTC
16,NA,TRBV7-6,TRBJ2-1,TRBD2,CASSSVAGAPYNEQFF,TGTGCCAGCAGCTCCGTAGCGGGGGCCCCCTACAATGAGCAGTTCTTC
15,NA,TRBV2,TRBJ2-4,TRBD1,CASRDGTGVVASQYF,TGTGCCAGCAGGGATGGGACAGGGGTAGTCGCTTCTCAGTACTTC
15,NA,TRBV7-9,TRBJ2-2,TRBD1,CASSLGQGATGELFF,TGTGCCAGCAGCTTAGGTCAGGGGGCCACCGGGGAGCTGTTTTTT
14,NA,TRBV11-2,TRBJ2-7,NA,CASSALRGFGEQYF,TGTGCCAGCAGCGCTCTCAGGGGATTCGGCGAGCAGTACTTC
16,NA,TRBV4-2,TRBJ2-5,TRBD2,CASSQADGGAPETQYF,TGTGCCAGCAGCCAGGCAGACGGGGGGGCCCCAGAGACCCAGTACTTC
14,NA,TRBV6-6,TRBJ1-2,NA,CASLSGLPPSGYTF,TGTGCCTCCCTCTCAGGCTTACCTCCCAGTGGCTACACCTTC
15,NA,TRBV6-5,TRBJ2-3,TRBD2,CASSPPGGAQDTQYF,TGTGCCAGCAGCCCCCCGGGGGGGGCCCAAGATACGCAGTATTTT
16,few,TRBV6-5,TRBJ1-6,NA,CASSYRGQLYNSPLHF,TGTGCCAGCAGTTATCGCGGACAGCTATATAATTCACCCCTCCACTTT
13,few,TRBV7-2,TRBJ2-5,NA,CASSRRDLETQYF,TGTGCCAGCAGCCGCCGGGACTTGGAGACCCAGTACTTC
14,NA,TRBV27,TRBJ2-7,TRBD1,CASRGWDSKYEQYF,TGTGCCAGCAGGGGATGGGACAGCAAATACGAGCAGTACTTC
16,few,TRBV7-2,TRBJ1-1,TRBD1,CASSGSPGGANTEAFF,TGTGCCAGCAGCGGTTCCCCAGGGGGCGCGAACACTGAAGCTTTCTTT
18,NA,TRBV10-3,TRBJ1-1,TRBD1,CAISGYGTDSPRDTEAFF,TGTGCCATCAGTGGGTATGGGACAGACTCCCCGCGGGACACTGAAGCTTTCTTT
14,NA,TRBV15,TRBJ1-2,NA,CATSVRGTNYGYTF,TGTGCCACCAGCGTCAGGGGAACTAACTATGGCTACACCTTC
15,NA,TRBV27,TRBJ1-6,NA,CASSLRGLVGSPLHF,TGTGCCAGCAGTTTAAGAGGGCTTGTGGGTTCACCCCTCCACTTT
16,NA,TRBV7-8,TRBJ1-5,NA,CASTPGGRYSNQPQHF,TGTGCCAGCACCCCGGGCGGGAGGTATAGCAATCAGCCCCAGCATTTT
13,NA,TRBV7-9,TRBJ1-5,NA,CASSFGGDQPQHF,TGTGCCAGCAGCTTTGGGGGGGATCAGCCCCAGCATTTT
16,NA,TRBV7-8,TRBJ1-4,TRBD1,CASSFGLDRDGEKLFF,TGTGCCAGCAGCTTCGGCTTGGACAGGGATGGAGAAAAACTGTTTTTT
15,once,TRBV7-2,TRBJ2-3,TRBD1,CASSLSGTGSDTQYF,TGTGCCAGCAGCTTATCAGGGACAGGGTCAGATACGCAGTATTTT
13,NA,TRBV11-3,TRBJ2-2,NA,CASSSPRTGELFF,TGTGCCAGCAGCTCCCCCAGGACCGGGGAGCTGTTTTTT
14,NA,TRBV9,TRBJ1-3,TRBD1,CASSVGQGSDTIYF,TGTGCCAGCAGCGTGGGACAGGGTTCAGACACCATATATTTT
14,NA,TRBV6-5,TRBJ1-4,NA,CASSYLDSTGKLFF,TGTGCCAGCAGTTACCTGGACAGCACGGGGAAACTGTTTTTT
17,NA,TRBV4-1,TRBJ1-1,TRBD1,CASSPHIDRGSATEAFF,TGCGCCAGCAGCCCTCATATAGACAGGGGGTCGGCCACTGAAGCTTTCTTT
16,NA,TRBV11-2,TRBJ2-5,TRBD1,CASSNRDRGNQETQYF,TGTGCCAGCAGCAACCGGGACAGGGGGAACCAAGAGACCCAGTACTTC
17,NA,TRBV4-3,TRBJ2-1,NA,CASTPSPGGAAYNEQFF,TGCGCCAGCACCCCCTCTCCAGGCGGGGCTGCCTACAATGAGCAGTTCTTC
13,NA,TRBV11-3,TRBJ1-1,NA,CASSLRGNTEAFF,TGTGCCAGCAGCTTAAGGGGGAACACTGAAGCTTTCTTT
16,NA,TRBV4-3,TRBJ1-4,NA,CASSQDGELSLEKLFF,TGCGCCAGCAGCCAAGACGGGGAGCTTAGCCTTGAAAAACTGTTTTTT
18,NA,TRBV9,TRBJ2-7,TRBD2,CASSVGDSGGAWVYEQYF,TGTGCCAGCAGCGTCGGCGACAGCGGGGGGGCCTGGGTCTACGAGCAGTACTTC
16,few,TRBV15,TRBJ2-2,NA,CATSRDVGVSTGELFF,TGTGCCACCAGCAGAGATGTCGGGGTATCCACCGGGGAGCTGTTTTTT
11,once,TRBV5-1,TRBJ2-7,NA,CASSSSYEQYF,TGCGCCAGCAGCTCGTCCTACGAGCAGTACTTC
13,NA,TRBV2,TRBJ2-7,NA,CASMREGAYEQYF,TGTGCCAGCATGAGGGAGGGGGCCTACGAGCAGTACTTC
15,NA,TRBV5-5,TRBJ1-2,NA,CASSFQGQLIYGYTF,TGTGCCAGCAGCTTTCAGGGACAACTTATCTATGGCTACACCTTC
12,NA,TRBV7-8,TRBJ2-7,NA,CASSSSSYEQYF,TGTGCCAGCAGTTCCAGCTCCTACGAGCAGTACTTC
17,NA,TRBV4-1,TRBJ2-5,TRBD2,CASSHGRGGTLQETQYF,TGCGCCAGCAGCCATGGACGGGGGGGCACCCTCCAGGAGACCCAGTACTTC
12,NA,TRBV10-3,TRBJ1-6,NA,CAIGQANSPLHF,TGTGCCATCGGGCAGGCTAATTCACCCCTCCACTTT
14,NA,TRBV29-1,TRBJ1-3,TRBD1,CSAGQGRTGNTIYF,TGCAGCGCCGGACAGGGGAGGACTGGAAACACCATATATTTT